This entry describes one TCR beta chain. Its antigen is unknown. The treatment: approximately 9-day PBMC culture with coronavirus spike peptide pools or control peptides (ViraFEST assay). Sequence data for DNA of cultured CD4+ T cells were generated by the Oncomine TCR Beta short-read assay. It was cultured CD4+ T cells from which genomic DNA was extracted. TCRdb re-called the PCR reads with MiXCR, one entry per CDR3 protein. Among 20,000 or so distinct CDR3 sequences listed, roughly 50% were seen once. The record originates from a study of vaccination and CD4 T cells after COVID-19. Study summary: A median of 101 days (range 35 to 161) separated diagnosis from post-COVID sampling. Either a CEFX pool, an HIV-1 Nef pool, or no peptide was added to control cultures. Study-wide results and caveats: No early post-infection timepoints were studied, and convalescent patients studied were relatively few.

The CDR3 length is 15 residues. The V gene's germline CDR1 is GTSNPN and CDR2 SVGIG (reference sequence). The ends were cut back, 2 bases at V and 8 bases at J, with 16 bases in the middle. Sample: CD4+ T cells from blood, cultured in vitro. This chain links TRBV30 with TRBJ1-6, with D maybe TRBD1 (6 bases). The TCR sequence derives from a human donor who had recovered from COVID-19. CDR3 nucleotides: TGTGCCTGGAGTAACGCCGGGACAATCGATTCACCCCTCCACTTT. Amino acid sequence: CAWSNAGTIDSPLHF.